These 13 T cell receptor beta chains originate from one sample sequenced in a study of T cell clonality in common variable immunodeficiency. These receptors' targets are unknown. The protocol was immunoSEQ multiplex PCR, while the TCRdb copy is restricted to in-frame clones and leaves out a portion. This sample includes fewer than 30,000 clones with no singletons; its ten biggest clones take up roughly 3.2%. Findings of the study overall: Reportedly, TCR beta sequences from common variable immunodeficiency showed fewer deletions and N-nucleotide insertions.

The sample taken for sequencing was peripheral blood mononuclear cells. The receptors here all came from a human donor with common variable immunodeficiency.

This clone is labeled as medium-sized (0.01 to 0.1%). The sequenced fragment ends 3 residues before the CDR3 boundary, so the rest is inferred from the germline J gene. The gene calls are TRBV19 and TRBJ2-7; TRBD2 aligns across 11 bases. Germline trimming cut 6 bases from V and 2 bases from J; bases unmatched to any gene: 6. The CDR3 extends over 15 amino acids. Germline CDR1 and CDR2: LNHDA and SQIVND (reference sequence). Incomplete CDR3 DNA: TGTGCCAGTAGCGCCGGGACTAGCGGAACCTACGAG. Residues: CASSAGTSGTYE. The entire CDR3 sequence reads CASSAGTSGTYEQYF.

This clone showed up many times. The DNA ends 3 residues before the CDR3 does, and the rest of the CDR3 is filled in from the germline J gene. J is TRBJ2-3 and V is TRBV5-1, with TRBD2 identical over 7 bases. V dropped 1 base and J dropped 5; count of bases not matched to a gene: 7. This CDR3 contains 15 residues. Germline loops: CDR1 SGHRS, CDR2 YFSETQ. CDR3: CASSLPQGGRDTQYF. CDR3 DNA (partial): TGCGCCAGCAGCTTGCCCCAAGGCGGGAGAGATACG.

This clone was seen a handful of times. The CDR3 end is not reached by the read, which stops 3 residues before it; the germline J gene fills it in. The chain couples TRBV10-2 to TRBJ2-7; 11 bases map to TRBD1. The CDR3 has 14 amino acids. Germline CDR1 WSHSY, CDR2 SAAADI. The V segment lost 8 bases and the J segment 4 bases; nucleotides outside the gene matches: 7. The CDR3: CASGVGTGGYEQYF. Incomplete CDR3 DNA: TGCGCCAGCGGGGTGGGGACAGGGGGTTACGAG.

This clone was detected many times. Coverage ceases 3 residues before the CDR3 finishes, and the germline J gene fills in the end. The chain is built from TRBV5-1 and TRBJ1-1; possible D gene TRBD1, 6 bases. The V gene lost 4 bases and the J gene lost 4 bases, with 11 bases spanning the gap. CDR1 SGHRS and CDR2 YFSETQ come from the germline V gene. The CDR3 totals 13 residues. CDR3 DNA, as far as it was read: TGCGCCAGCAGCCTTACAGGGATCACTGAA. Its protein product is CASSLTGITE. The entire CDR3 is CASSLTGITEAFF.

The table lists this clone with a few counts. The read is 3 residues too short to cover the CDR3 end, so that end is filled in from the germline J gene. V and J are TRBV19 and TRBJ2-6; no clear D gene. CDR1 is LNHDA, CDR2 SQIVND, per germline (reference sequence). V lost 3 bases, J lost 1 base, and 16 bases lay in between. CDR3 size: 18 residues. The CDR3 region is CASSIGPQSFSGANVLTF. The sequenced CDR3 bases are TGTGCCAGTAGTATTGGGCCTCAATCCTTTTCTGGGGCCAACGTC.

The sample holds a few counts of this clone. Incomplete CDR3 DNA: TGCAGCGTCGGGCAGGGGCCGCCTCAGCTCTCCTACGAG. Its translation is CSVGQGPPQLSYE. The entire CDR3 sequence reads CSVGQGPPQLSYEQYF. The chain joins TRBV29-1 to TRBJ2-7; D possibly corresponds to TRBD1 (6 bases). Coverage ceases 3 residues before the CDR3 finishes, and the germline J gene fills in the end. CDR3 size: 16 residues. The V end was cut by 6 bases, the J end by 0 bases, with 21 bases between. Germline V gives CDR1 SQVTM, CDR2 ANQGSEA.

The table lists this clone with many counts. The DNA ends 3 residues before the CDR3 does, and the rest of the CDR3 is filled in from the germline J gene. V gene TRBV6-4 combines with J gene TRBJ2-7; 10 bases line up with TRBD2. Germline CDR1 MRHNA, CDR2 SNTAGT. This CDR3 has 16 amino acids. Unmatched junction bases numbered 11, after V lost 4 bases and J lost 5 bases. CDR3 protein: CASSAISSGSENEQYF. The sequenced CDR3 bases are TGTGCCAGCAGTGCTATATCTAGCGGGAGTGAGAACGAG.

The sample holds many counts of this clone. The CDR3 goes on 3 residues after the read ends, and that part is filled in from the germline J gene. The chain combines TRBV18 with TRBJ2-3; TRBD2 aligns across 7 bases. The V gene's germline CDR1 is KGHSH and CDR2 LQKENI. The V and J ends lost 6 bases and 2 bases, in that order; junction bases with no gene match: 8. The CDR3 is made up of 15 amino acids. CDR3 DNA (partial): TGTGCCAGCTCCCCATCTAGCGGAACCACAGATACG. Translating it yields CASSPSSGTTDT. Given in full, the CDR3 is CASSPSSGTTDTQYF.

In the case of this clone: The CDR3 end is not reached by the read, which stops 3 residues before it; the germline J gene fills it in. Additional DNA sequences in this sample encode the identical CDR3. The genes are TRBV20-1 and TRBJ2-1; a possible D gene is TRBD1 (6 bases). Germline CDR1 reads DFQATT; CDR2 reads SNEGSKA (reference sequence). V dropped 6 bases and J dropped 6 bases, with 12 bases sitting between them. The CDR3 has 12 residues. CDR3 amino acids: CSARDNSNEQFF. CDR3 DNA, as far as it was read: TGCAGTGCGAGGGACAACAGCAATGAG.

This clone came up a few times. The sequenced fragment ends 3 residues before the CDR3 boundary, so the rest is inferred from the germline J gene. The rearrangement uses TRBV6-1 and TRBJ2-5; possibly TRBD2 for D (6 bases). The germline V and J ends were trimmed by 2 bases and 2 bases, with 12 bases remaining between them. The CDR3 runs to 15 residues. Germline CDR1 is MNHNS and CDR2 is SASEGT. The part of the CDR3 DNA that was read is TGTGCCAGCAGTGAACTAAGGAGGGCACAAGAGACC. It translates to CASSELRRAQET. The entire CDR3 protein reads CASSELRRAQETQYF.

This clone appeared a few times. With the read ending 3 residues before the CDR3 end, the germline J gene is used to fill in that end. V gene TRBV19 combines with J gene TRBJ2-7; tentative D call: TRBD2 (6 bases). Germline assignment: CDR1 LNHDA and CDR2 SQIVND (reference sequence). V was trimmed by 4 bases and J by 0 bases, leaving 13 bases between them. This CDR3 has 15 residues. CDR3 DNA (partial): TGTGCCAGTAGTAATGTAGCGGAGATCTCCTACGAG. Encoded protein: CASSNVAEISYE. From start to end, the CDR3 is CASSNVAEISYEQYF.

In its sample, this clone was seen a few times. Sequencing ends 3 residues short of the CDR3 end; the germline J gene provides the rest. V gene TRBV19 combines with J gene TRBJ1-4, with TRBD1 matching 9 bases. Germline trimming cut 3 bases from V and 8 bases from J; bases unmatched to any gene: 7. The CDR3 has 15 amino acids. Germline CDR1 and CDR2: LNHDA and SQIVND (reference sequence). CDR3 sequence reads: CASSISGTGNEKLFF. The sequenced CDR3 bases are TGTGCCAGTAGTATTTCCGGGACAGGGAACGAAAAA.

Ten or more counts support this clone. The read finishes 3 residues shy of the CDR3 end, and the germline J gene is used to complete it. The J gene is TRBJ1-2, the V gene TRBV20-1, with 7 bases identical to TRBD1. The germline CDR1 and CDR2 sequences are DFQATT and SNEGSKA (reference sequence). This CDR3 is 14 amino acids long. Incomplete CDR3 DNA: TGCAGTGCTAGAGATCTGCTACAGGGGAAAAGC. This codes for CSARDLLQGKS. The whole CDR3 reads CSARDLLQGKSYTF.